The 32 T cell receptor beta chains below all came from one sample that was sequenced in a study of T cell responses to AZD1222 COVID-19 vaccine. The method was immunoSEQ multiplex PCR; TCRdb's version includes in-frame clones alone and lacks a portion of them. The data contain 180,000 or so clones, 85% to 95% of them singletons. Source: peripheral blood, taken on day 0 of AZD1222 vaccination. The source of these receptors is an adult in good health.

This clone was found once. The genes are TRBV7-6 and TRBJ1-4; D gene uncertain. Looked up from germline, CDR1 is SGHVS and CDR2 is FNYEAQ. Trimming took off 0 bases at V and 3 bases at J, with 11 bases between the two ends. This CDR3 contains 16 residues. CDR3 protein: CASSLAEVRPNEKLFF. In DNA, the CDR3 is TGTGCCAGCAGCTTAGCCGAGGTGCGGCCTAATGAAAAACTGTTTTTT.

The chain employs TRBV18 and TRBJ2-1, with TRBD2 matching 11 bases. This CDR3 comprises 15 residues. Germline loops: CDR1 KGHSH, CDR2 LQKENI. J was trimmed by 6 bases and V by 4 bases; bases with no gene match: 5. Written as DNA, the CDR3 is TGTGCCAGCTCACAGGGACTAGCGGCATCCAATGAGCAGTTCTTC. Its protein is CASSQGLAASNEQFF.

The CDR3 here is CSVSSGIMYEQYF. The CDR3 nucleotides are TGCAGCGTTTCTAGCGGGATTATGTACGAGCAGTACTTC. This chain joins TRBV29-1 and TRBJ2-7; 9 bases are a match to TRBD2. CDR3 length: 13 amino acids. With 5 bases clipped from V and 4 bases from J, the junction kept 6 bases outside the gene matches. CDR1 is SQVTM, CDR2 ANQGSEA, per germline.

The gene calls are TRBV5-1 and TRBJ2-3; tentative D call: TRBD2 (6 bases). CDR3 length: 16 amino acids. Germline V CDR1 and CDR2: SGHRS, YFSETQ. V lost 6 bases, J lost 2 bases, and 19 bases lay in between. The CDR3, as DNA: TGCGCCAGCAAAGTGGGCCCAGCGGGTACCACAGATACGCAGTATTTT. Its translation is CASKVGPAGTTDTQYF.

V and J are TRBV6-5 and TRBJ1-1; D is ambiguous. Trimming shortened V by 6 bases and J by 5 bases, and 19 bases separated the two germline ends. Germline values: CDR1 MNHEY, CDR2 SVGAGI. There are 15 residues in the CDR3. CDR3 sequence (DNA): TGTGCCAGCAGATGGGAGGCCTCCGGAGGGACTGAAGCTTTCTTT. Amino acid sequence: CASRWEASGGTEAFF.

The V and J genes are TRBV3-1 (or the pseudogene TRBV3-2) and TRBJ1-2; tentatively, D is TRBD1 (5 bases). Trimming took 4 bases from V and 2 from J, leaving 14 bases between them. The CDR3 consists of 15 residues. Germline V gives CDR1 LGHDT, CDR2 YNNKEL (reference sequence). In DNA, the CDR3 is TGTGCCAGCAGCCCCCCCGACAGACCAAACTATGGCTACACCTTC. This encodes CASSPPDRPNYGYTF.

V usage is TRBV2 and J usage is TRBJ1-1; D remains ambiguous. Germline V gene sequence: CDR1 SNHLY, CDR2 FYNNEI. V gave up 4 bases and J gave up 1 base, with 19 bases separating them. The CDR3 covers 17 residues. The CDR3 spells CASSGAQALGRNTEAFF. The CDR3 DNA follows: TGTGCCAGCAGTGGGGCGCAGGCTCTTGGAAGGAACACTGAAGCTTTCTTT.

This clone occurred once. V usage is TRBV4-1 and J usage is TRBJ2-2; either TRBD1 or TRBD2 may supply D (5 bases each). CDR3 length equals 14 residues. V lost 1 base and J lost 6, with 9 bases in between. CDR1 is MGHRA and CDR2 is YSYEKL in the germline V gene. The CDR3 DNA is TGCGCCAGCAGCCAAGTTGGGGGAGCCGGGGAGCTGTTTTTT. Translation: CASSQVGGAGELFF.

The chain couples TRBV19 to TRBJ1-4; 9 bases are shared with TRBD1. CDR3 length equals 14 residues. V dropped 3 bases and J dropped 8; count of bases not matched to a gene: 4. Looked up from germline, CDR1 is LNHDA and CDR2 is SQIVND (reference sequence). The CDR3 loop is CASSIGTGKEKLFF. In DNA, the CDR3 is TGTGCCAGTAGTATTGGGACAGGGAAGGAAAAACTGTTTTTT.

The chain couples TRBV10-3 to TRBJ2-7; TRBD1 is a possible D gene (6 bases). Looked up from germline, CDR1 is ENHRY and CDR2 is SYGVKD. CDR3 size: 16 residues. Trimming pared 3 bases from V and 1 base from J, leaving 16 bases between. Here the CDR3 reads CAISDGSGQLSYEQYF. The DNA of the CDR3 is TGTGCCATCAGTGACGGTTCTGGACAGTTATCCTACGAGCAGTACTTC.

The chain recombines TRBV3-1 (or the pseudogene TRBV3-2) with TRBJ1-1, with D possibly TRBD1 on 6 matching bases. V was trimmed by 1 base and J by 4 bases, leaving 10 bases between them. CDR3 size: 14 residues. Per the germline V gene, CDR1 is LGHDT and CDR2 is YNNKEL (reference sequence). In nucleotides, the CDR3 is TGTGCCAGCAGCCAAGCGGGACAAACCACTGAAGCTTTCTTT. It translates to CASSQAGQTTEAFF.

The chain is built from TRBV11-2 and TRBJ2-2; TRBD1 is a possible D gene (6 bases). Trimming removed 1 base from V and 5 bases from J, with 11 bases in between. The CDR3 is made up of 15 amino acids. Germline V lookup: CDR1 SGHAT, CDR2 FQNNGV. CDR3 sequence reads: CASSLGRGLTGELFF. CDR3 sequence (DNA): TGTGCCAGCAGCTTAGGCAGGGGTTTGACCGGGGAGCTGTTTTTT.

The chain carries TRBV9 and TRBJ1-1; D may be TRBD1 (5 bases). This CDR3 is 15 amino acids long. Germline-derived CDR1 and CDR2 are SGDLS and YYNGEE. Trimming cost V 3 bases and J 2 bases, with 14 bases left between them. CDR3 DNA sequence: TGTGCCAGCAGCGCTTCGGACATCTATAACACTGAAGCTTTCTTT. This encodes CASSASDIYNTEAFF.

The chain links TRBV23-1 to TRBJ1-4; possible D gene TRBD1, 6 bases. TRBV23-1 is an ORF; its function is uncertain. This CDR3 is 18 amino acids long. With 0 bases removed from V and 8 bases from J, the gap between germline ends came to 22 bases. CDR3 in DNA: TGCGCCAGCAGTCAATCGGGGGGGGGCGCCTGGTTGAGAGAAAAACTGTTTTTT. Its protein product is CASSQSGGGAWLREKLFF.

The chain has TRBV2 and TRBJ1-6, with unresolved D. CDR1 SNHLY and CDR2 FYNNEI come from the germline V gene. Trimming took 5 bases from V and 5 from J, leaving 4 bases between them. CDR3 length equals 12 residues. The CDR3 loop is CASSSHNSPLHF. The DNA of the CDR3 is TGTGCCAGCAGTTCTCATAATTCACCCCTCCACTTT.

This clone was observed a handful of times. The CDR3 sequence is CASSLSRTGNTIYF. CDR3 nucleotide sequence: TGTGCCAGCAGTTTATCGCGGACTGGAAACACCATATATTTT. The chain combines TRBV27 with TRBJ1-3; D gene ambiguous. Trimming pared 0 bases from V and 2 bases from J, leaving 5 bases between. Germline loops: CDR1 MNHEY, CDR2 SMNVEV (reference sequence). The CDR3 has 14 amino acids.

This rearrangement joins TRBV2 to TRBJ2-2; TRBD2 agrees at 8 bases. With V trimmed by 4 bases and J by 4 bases, 2 bases remained unmatched. The V gene's germline CDR1 is SNHLY and CDR2 FYNNEI. CDR3 length: 14 residues. CDR3 nucleotides: TGTGCCAGCAGTGCAGCGGGGGCCACCGGGGAGCTGTTTTTT. This codes for CASSAAGATGELFF.

This clone was observed a handful of times. The V gene is TRBV6-1, the J gene TRBJ2-7, with 7 positions matching TRBD1. Trimming took 0 bases from V and 2 from J; bases not matched to a gene: 4. Germline V gene sequence: CDR1 MNHNS, CDR2 SASEGT. The CDR3 extends over 15 amino acids. The CDR3 DNA reads TGTGCCAGCAGTGAAGCGGCAGGGGGAACCTACGAGCAGTACTTC. This codes for CASSEAAGGTYEQYF.

The V gene is TRBV7-9, the J gene TRBJ2-1; the match to TRBD2 covers 9 bases. The CDR3 contains 16 residues. Trimming removed 5 bases from V and 8 bases from J; junction bases left unmatched: 13. Germline values: CDR1 SEHNR, CDR2 FQNEAQ (reference sequence). The CDR3 loop is CASSDGTSLPGDEQFF. CDR3 in DNA: TGTGCCAGCAGCGACGGGACTAGCCTACCTGGGGATGAGCAGTTCTTC.

The chain recombines TRBV3-1 (or the pseudogene TRBV3-2) with TRBJ2-1; TRBD2 aligns across 12 bases. Germline values: CDR1 LGHDT, CDR2 YNNKEL (reference sequence). The CDR3 length is 21 residues. Trimming cost V 3 bases and J 0 bases; bases outside gene matches: 15. The CDR3 nucleotides read TGTGCCAGCAGCCAGGAAGACCGACTAGCGGGAGAAACTAGCTCCTACAATGAGCAGTTCTTC. Translated, it gives CASSQEDRLAGETSSYNEQFF.

The CDR3 DNA sequence: TGTGCCACCCAGGACAGGGGGGGGTATGGCAATCAGCCCCAGCATTTT. This translates into CATQDRGGYGNQPQHF. V is TRBV19 and J is TRBJ1-5; 10 nucleotides align to TRBD1. The CDR3 is 16 amino acids. Germline V CDR1 and CDR2: LNHDA, SQIVND (reference sequence). V lost 10 bases, J lost 2 bases, and 11 bases stayed unmatched.

The rearrangement joins TRBV2 to TRBJ1-1; 9 bases match TRBD1. V was clipped by 4 bases and J by 7 bases; unmatched bases: 7. The CDR3 runs 14 residues. The germline V gene encodes CDR1 SNHLY and CDR2 FYNNEI. CDR3 loop: CASSGTGVLNEAFF. For the CDR3, the DNA is TGTGCCAGCAGTGGGACAGGGGTCCTAAATGAAGCTTTCTTT.

The chain combines TRBV19 with TRBJ2-2; D is undetermined. Germline loops: CDR1 LNHDA, CDR2 SQIVND (reference sequence). This CDR3 is built from 14 residues. With 6 bases removed from V and 7 bases from J, the gap between germline ends came to 15 bases. The CDR3 sequence: CASSPPWYDGELFF. For the CDR3, the DNA is TGTGCCAGTAGCCCCCCTTGGTACGACGGGGAGCTGTTTTTT.

This clone showed up just a few times. The V and J genes are TRBV7-2 and TRBJ1-2; unclear D gene. Per germline, CDR1 SGHTA and CDR2 FQGNSA. CDR3 length equals 12 residues. Trimming shortened V by 1 base and J by 6 bases, and 6 bases separated the two germline ends. CDR3 bases: TGTGCCAGCAGCTTAGATGGGGATGGCTACACCTTC. Translation gives CASSLDGDGYTF. Full variable domain (outside the CDR3, taken from reference TRBV7-2 and TRBJ1-2): GAGVSQSPSNKVTEKGKDVELRCDPISGHTALYWYRQSLGQGLEFLIYFQGNSAPDKSGLPSDRFSAERTGGSVSTLTIQRTQQEDSAVYLCASSLDGDGYTFGSGTRLTVV.

The chain employs TRBV7-2 and TRBJ1-4; 10 positions agree with TRBD1. The V gene end was trimmed by 5 bases and the J gene end by 0 bases; junction bases not matched to a gene: 6. This CDR3 comprises 17 residues. Per germline, CDR1 SGHTA and CDR2 FQGNSA. DNA for the CDR3: TGTGCCAGCAGCACAGGGACAGGGGAAGCAACTAATGAAAAACTGTTTTTT. This translates into CASSTGTGEATNEKLFF.

CDR3 amino acids: CASSSEVYQETQYF. CDR3 bases: TGTGCCAGCAGCTCCGAAGTGTACCAAGAGACCCAGTACTTC. The rearrangement uses TRBV5-4 and TRBJ2-5; D gene uncertain. The germline V and J ends were trimmed by 3 bases and 0 bases, with 9 bases remaining between them. This CDR3 has 14 amino acids. The germline V gene encodes CDR1 SGHNT and CDR2 YYREEE (reference sequence).

This chain uses TRBV18 with TRBJ2-1; 14 nucleotides agree with TRBD2. CDR1 and CDR2 (germline): KGHSH, LQKENI. The CDR3 is 16 residues long. V shed 1 base, J shed 6 bases, and the junction held 2 bases outside the gene matches. This CDR3 is CASSPLGLAGANEQFF. CDR3 in DNA: TGTGCCAGCTCACCACTGGGACTAGCGGGAGCCAATGAGCAGTTCTTC.

The V and J genes are TRBV5-1 and TRBJ2-7; tentatively, D is TRBD2 (6 bases). Between the trimmed V and J ends, which lost 1 base and 4 bases, there was a span of 9 bases. Germline values: CDR1 SGHRS, CDR2 YFSETQ. The CDR3 runs 13 residues. This CDR3 reads CASSLPGGYEQYF. DNA for the CDR3: TGCGCCAGCAGCTTGCCAGGAGGGTACGAGCAGTACTTC.

The rearrangement uses TRBV19 and TRBJ1-1; perhaps TRBD1 as D (5 bases). Germline V gene lookup returns CDR1 LNHDA and CDR2 SQIVND (reference sequence). V shed 4 bases and J shed 2 bases, with 11 bases lying between them. This CDR3 contains 14 residues. The CDR3 nucleotides are TGTGCCAGTAGTACGCGGTGGACAAACACTGAAGCTTTCTTT. This codes for CASSTRWTNTEAFF.

This chain joins TRBV7-9 and TRBJ2-7, with TRBD1 identical over 7 bases. With V trimmed by 2 bases and J by 3 bases, 13 bases remained unmatched. CDR3 length: 17 amino acids. CDR1 is SEHNR, CDR2 FQNEAQ, per germline (reference sequence). CDR3 coding DNA: TGTGCCAGCAGCTTAATAAGGGGTGGGACAGCTGACTACGAGCAGTACTTC. This sequence encodes CASSLIRGGTADYEQYF.

Regarding this clone: The same CDR3 arises from other DNA sequences in this sample as well. The chain couples TRBV19 to TRBJ1-3, with D unclear. Germline CDR1 and CDR2: LNHDA and SQIVND (reference sequence). V lost 5 bases and J lost 1, with 3 bases in between. The length of the CDR3 is 12 residues. CDR3 sequence: CASSPSGNTIYF. The CDR3 DNA reads as TGTGCCAGTAGTCCTTCTGGAAACACCATATATTTT.

This CDR3 reads CASRDLYEQYF. CDR3 DNA: TGTGCCAGTCGGGACCTCTACGAGCAGTACTTC. The chain is built from TRBV6-5 and TRBJ2-7; D possibly uses TRBD1 or TRBD2 (5 bases each). The CDR3 consists of 11 residues. CDR1 MNHEY and CDR2 SVGAGI come from the germline V gene. Trimming stripped 9 bases from V and 3 bases from J, with 9 bases between.